The text below deals with one T cell receptor (beta chain). According to the study, TCR beta libraries were built with iRepertoire HTBI primers and CDR3-region Arm-PCR. TCRdb reanalysed the multiplex PCR reads using MiXCR and keeps one entry per CDR3 protein. The table includes around 500,000 distinct CDR3 sequences, less than 25% detected once. This sample is part of a study of regulatory T cells in long-lasting Graves disease. Losses at the gene ends were 5 bases for V and 5 bases for J; bases not matched to a gene: 7. This CDR3 region has 16 residues. CDR1 GTSNPN and CDR2 SVGIG come from the germline V gene (reference sequence). Time point indicated: persistent/refractory GD, antithyroid drugs over 5 years with positive TRAb. RNA isolated from PBMCs was used to make the TCR library. Under American Thyroid Association guidelines, Graves' disease was diagnosed.

The sequence derives from a female donor with Graves disease. The sequences come from peripheral blood mononuclear cells (PBMCs), collected when the disease was refractory, from a patient treated with antithyroid drugs. V gene TRBV30 combines with J gene TRBJ2-3; 16 positions match TRBD2. This CDR3 reads CAWSSGTSGRGDTQYF. The DNA of the CDR3 is TGTGCCTGGTCGAGCGGGACTAGCGGGAGGGGAGATACGCAGTATTTT.